These T cell receptor beta chains were read from a single sample in a study of blood T cell repertoires in COVID-19. The table came from immunoSEQ multiplex PCR; TCRdb's copy has only in-frame clones and leaves some out. The sample lists roughly 90,000 clones; 85% to 90% were seen once. Input material: peripheral blood. These receptors were taken from a human donor with active COVID-19. The donor label of this sample is uncertain. Both conserved end residues are part of each CDR3. D genes are given only for firm matches. Some rows have no size entry. The others give once, few or many, or a class for an expanded clone.

>TRBJ2-3|.|.|TRBV27
CASSFSDSSTDTQYF
TGTGCCAGCAGTTTCTCTGACTCTAGCACAGATACGCAGTATTTT
>TRBJ2-7|TRBD1|.|TRBV18
CASSPQGADSYEQYF
TGTGCCAGCTCACCACAGGGGGCGGATTCCTACGAGCAGTACTTC
>TRBJ1-1|.|.|TRBV7-2
CASSLGGRKNTEAFF
TGTGCCAGCAGCTTAGGGGGGCGGAAGAACACTGAAGCTTTCTTT
>TRBJ1-1|TRBD1|.|TRBV5-1
CASSQGTGGTEAFF
TGCGCCAGCAGCCAAGGGACAGGGGGCACTGAAGCTTTCTTT
>TRBJ2-7|.|.|TRBV7-8
CASSLPRDRPFSYEQYF
TGTGCCAGCAGCTTACCTCGAGACAGGCCGTTCTCCTACGAGCAGTACTTC
>TRBJ2-7|TRBD1|.|TRBV29-1
CSVVETGGTQYF
TGCAGCGTTGTGGAGACAGGGGGGACTCAGTACTTC
>TRBJ1-4|.|once|TRBV5-8
CASSPYRETTNEKLFF
TGTGCCAGCAGCCCCTACCGGGAGACCACTAATGAAAAACTGTTTTTT
>TRBJ2-1|TRBD2|.|TRBV18
CASSQQGTSGVYEQFF
TGTGCCAGCTCACAACAAGGGACTAGCGGGGTCTATGAGCAGTTCTTC
>TRBJ2-5|.|.|TRBV5-1
CASSSAYQETQYF
TGCGCCAGCAGCTCCGCGTACCAAGAGACCCAGTACTTC
>TRBJ2-2|.|.|TRBV2
CASSGISRGNTGELFF
TGTGCCAGCAGCGGGATTAGTCGCGGGAACACCGGGGAGCTGTTTTTT
>TRBJ1-2|TRBD1|.|TRBV6-5
CASSYSRQGANGYTF
TGTGCCAGCAGTTACTCTCGGCAGGGGGCGAATGGCTACACCTTC
>TRBJ2-1|TRBD2|.|TRBV30
CAWSGGDRDYGLRQFF
TGTGCCTGGAGTGGAGGGGACCGGGACTATGGACTGCGGCAGTTCTTC
>TRBJ2-7|.|few|TRBV27
CASSPQPRVSYEQYF
TGTGCCAGCAGTCCCCAACCCAGGGTGTCCTACGAGCAGTACTTC
>TRBJ2-1|TRBD2|once|TRBV15
CATSLWGGVNEQFF
TGTGCCACCAGCCTATGGGGGGGGGTGAATGAGCAGTTCTTC
>TRBJ2-7|.|few|TRBV3-1/TRBV3-2
CASSQGGLMGEQYF
TGTGCCAGCAGCCAAGGAGGTTTAATGGGCGAGCAGTACTTC
>TRBJ1-1|TRBD1|.|TRBV7-9
CASSTRQGGTEAFF
TGTGCCAGCAGCACGCGACAGGGAGGCACTGAAGCTTTCTTT
>TRBJ1-1|.|.|TRBV29-1
CSVYGFTEAFF
TGCAGCGTTTACGGGTTCACTGAAGCTTTCTTT
>TRBJ1-2|TRBD1|.|TRBV30
CAWNTGGAIGYTF
TGTGCCTGGAATACAGGGGGCGCAATCGGCTACACCTTC
>TRBJ1-1|.|.|TRBV12-3/TRBV12-4
CASSGHTEAFF
TGTGCCAGCTCAGGGCACACTGAAGCTTTCTTT
>TRBJ1-2|TRBD1|.|TRBV12-3/TRBV12-4
CASKTGVSVGYTF
TGTGCCAGCAAGACAGGGGTATCTGTTGGCTACACCTTC
>TRBJ1-6|.|.|TRBV28
CASRGEGSYNSPLHF
TGTGCCAGCAGAGGAGAGGGCTCCTATAATTCACCCCTCCACTTT
>TRBJ2-1|TRBD2|.|TRBV5-4
CASSLRLAGGRNEQFF
TGTGCCAGCAGCTTGCGACTAGCGGGGGGGCGCAATGAGCAGTTCTTC
>TRBJ2-7|TRBD1|.|TRBV19
CASSIATGVYEQYF
TGTGCCAGTAGTATCGCAACAGGGGTCTACGAGCAGTACTTC
>TRBJ1-5|.|few|TRBV19
CASSLGGGNQPQHF
TGTGCCAGTAGCCTGGGAGGGGGTAATCAGCCCCAGCATTTT
>TRBJ1-3|.|few|TRBV9
CASSTGGFGSGNTIYF
TGTGCCAGCTCCACGGGGGGATTCGGGTCTGGAAACACCATATATTTT
>TRBJ2-7|.|.|TRBV6-5
CASSYSNARHYEQYF
TGTGCCAGCAGTTACTCGAACGCCAGACACTACGAGCAGTACTTC
>TRBJ2-1|.|.|TRBV1
CTSSQGTSGGWDEQFF
TGCACCAGCAGCCAGGGGACTAGCGGGGGGTGGGATGAGCAGTTCTTC
>TRBJ1-2|TRBD1|.|TRBV29-1
CSVRQGNYGYTF
TGCAGCGTGCGACAGGGAAACTATGGCTACACCTTC
>TRBJ1-3|.|few|TRBV7-9
CASSFGQHTGNTIYF
TGTGCCAGCAGCTTTGGACAGCATACTGGAAACACCATATATTTT
>TRBJ1-5|.|.|TRBV5-1
CASSLGSGNQPQHF
TGCGCCAGCAGCTTGGGGTCAGGGAATCAGCCCCAGCATTTT
>TRBJ1-1|.|once|TRBV5-5
CASSETTMLEAFF
TGTGCCAGCAGCGAGACAACAATGCTTGAAGCTTTCTTT
>TRBJ2-3|TRBD1|.|TRBV6-5
CASRTTGGTDTQYF
TGTGCCAGCAGAACGACAGGGGGCACAGATACGCAGTATTTT
>TRBJ2-4|TRBD1|.|TRBV7-8
CASSATGGVSADIQYF
TGTGCCAGCAGCGCCACAGGGGGCGTTTCCGCGGACATTCAGTACTTC
>TRBJ1-2|.|.|TRBV4-3
CASSQDRRGSNGYTF
TGCGCCAGCAGCCAAGATAGGCGGGGATCCAATGGCTACACCTTC
>TRBJ2-2|.|.|TRBV28
CASSFYARASSGELFF
TGTGCCAGCAGTTTTTATGCCAGGGCTTCGAGCGGGGAGCTGTTTTTT
>TRBJ2-6|.|.|TRBV28
CASRMRVVSGANVLTF
TGTGCCAGCAGGATGCGGGTGGTCTCTGGGGCCAACGTCCTGACTTTC
>TRBJ2-1|TRBD2|.|TRBV7-2
CASSLGGGSPLPQFF
TGTGCCAGCAGCTTAGGGGGGGGAAGTCCTCTCCCCCAGTTCTTC
>TRBJ2-5|TRBD2|.|TRBV11-2
CASSLGLADKETQYF
TGTGCCAGCAGCTTAGGACTAGCGGACAAAGAGACCCAGTACTTC
>TRBJ2-1|.|.|TRBV9
CASSVGPGTRGHEQFF
TGTGCCAGCAGCGTAGGTCCGGGGACAAGGGGTCATGAGCAGTTCTTC